These 9 T cell receptor beta chains originate from one sample sequenced in a study of blood T cell repertoires in COVID-19. Produced via immunoSEQ multiplex PCR; TCRdb's table is partial and in-frame only. The profile shows about 98,000 clones, 70% to 90% of them singletons. Sequenced: peripheral blood. The receptors originated from a man aged 45-65 years with active COVID-19.

J is TRBJ2-6 and V is TRBV7-2, with TRBD2 matching over 7 bases. V trimming: 5 bases; J trimming: 1 base; junction bases outside the gene matches: 5. CDR1 is SGHTA, CDR2 FQGNSA, per germline. The CDR3 has 16 residues. Here the CDR3 reads CASSPRRGSGANVLTF. The CDR3, as DNA: TGTGCCAGCAGCCCACGGCGGGGGTCTGGGGCCAACGTCCTGACTTTC.

CDR3 nucleotide sequence: TGTGCCAGCAGCGTATATACAGACACAGATACGCAGTATTTT. It yields the protein CASSVYTDTDTQYF. This sequence joins TRBV9 and TRBJ2-3; D uncertain. The CDR3 is 14 residues long. Germline V lookup: CDR1 SGDLS, CDR2 YYNGEE. V was pared by 1 base and J by 2 bases, with 8 bases between.

This chain links TRBV10-3 with TRBJ2-1, with TRBD1 matching over 7 bases. After removal of 7 bases from V and 9 bases from J, the junction contained 6 bases not matched to a gene. CDR1 is ENHRY, CDR2 SYGVKD, per germline. The CDR3 length is 12 residues. The CDR3 coding sequence is TGTGCCATCACAACAGGGGAAGGTGAGCAGTTCTTC. It is translated as CAITTGEGEQFF.

This clone was counted only a few times. The chain carries TRBV4-1 and TRBJ2-3; D is undetermined. The length of the CDR3 is 15 residues. Germline assignment: CDR1 MGHRA and CDR2 YSYEKL. With 4 bases removed from V and 0 bases from J, the gap between germline ends came to 11 bases. The CDR3 is CASSPTEISTDTQYF. The CDR3 nucleotides read TGCGCCAGCAGCCCTACCGAAATTAGCACAGATACGCAGTATTTT.

This clone was seen more than once but under ten times. The chain couples TRBV5-1 to TRBJ1-3; weak D call: TRBD1 (6 bases). With 4 bases removed from V and 1 base from J, the gap between germline ends came to 9 bases. Germline loops: CDR1 SGHRS, CDR2 YFSETQ. The CDR3 contains 14 residues. Here the CDR3 reads CASSPTGSGNTIYF. The CDR3 bases are TGCGCCAGCAGCCCGACAGGTTCTGGAAACACCATATATTTT.

The chain has TRBV5-1 and TRBJ1-6; TRBD1 is a possible D gene (5 bases). With 0 bases removed from V and 7 bases from J, the gap between germline ends came to 14 bases. Looked up from germline, CDR1 is SGHRS and CDR2 is YFSETQ. The length of the CDR3 is 16 residues. The DNA of the CDR3 is TGCGCCAGCAGCTTGGAAGGGGCGCGCGCGAATTCACCCCTCCACTTT. It translates to CASSLEGARANSPLHF.

This clone was detected only once. This CDR3 reads CSATGGREQYF. The CDR3 nucleotides read TGCAGTGCTACCGGGGGGCGCGAGCAGTACTTC. This chain joins TRBV20-1 and TRBJ2-7; weak D call: TRBD2 (7 bases). Germline loops: CDR1 DFQATT, CDR2 SNEGSKA (reference sequence). The CDR3 consists of 11 residues. Trimming took off 4 bases at V and 6 bases at J, with 10 bases between the two ends.

The table lists this clone with a few counts. V usage is TRBV25-1 and J usage is TRBJ2-2, with a weak D call TRBD2 (6 bases). CDR1 is MGHDK, CDR2 SYGVNS, per germline. Trimming removed 7 bases from V and 9 bases from J, with 15 bases in between. This CDR3 is built from 13 residues. DNA of the CDR3: TGTGCCAGCATCTCCTGGGAGGAGAGGGAGCTGTTTTTT. Protein product: CASISWEERELFF. The entire variable domain, with the rest obtained from reference TRBV25-1 and TRBJ2-2, is as follows: EADIYQTPRYLVIGTGKKITLECSQTMGHDKMYWYQQDPGMELHLIHYSYGVNSTEKGDLSSESTVSRIRTEHFPLTLESARPSHTSQYLCASISWEERELFFGEGSRLTVL.

The chain employs TRBV6-5 and TRBJ1-5; 11 bases are a match to TRBD1. With V trimmed by 7 bases and J by 9 bases, 8 bases remained unmatched. The length of the CDR3 is 14 residues. Germline lookup yields CDR1 MNHEY and CDR2 SVGAGI. CDR3: CASTKQGQGGPQHF. CDR3 in DNA: TGTGCCAGCACCAAACAGGGACAGGGGGGGCCCCAGCATTTT.